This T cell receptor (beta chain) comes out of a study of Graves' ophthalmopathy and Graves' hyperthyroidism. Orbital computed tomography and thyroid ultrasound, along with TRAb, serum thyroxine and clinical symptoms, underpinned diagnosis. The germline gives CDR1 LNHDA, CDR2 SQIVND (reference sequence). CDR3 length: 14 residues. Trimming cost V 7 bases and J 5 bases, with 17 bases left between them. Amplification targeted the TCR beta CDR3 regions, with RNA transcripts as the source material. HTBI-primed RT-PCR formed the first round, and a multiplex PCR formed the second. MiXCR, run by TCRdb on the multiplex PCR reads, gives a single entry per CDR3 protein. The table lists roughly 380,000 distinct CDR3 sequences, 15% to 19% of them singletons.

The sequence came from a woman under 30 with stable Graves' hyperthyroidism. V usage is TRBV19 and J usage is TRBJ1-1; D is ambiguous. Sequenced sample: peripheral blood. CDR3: CASIKGGDWTEAFF. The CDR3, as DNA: TGTGCCAGTATTAAAGGCGGGGATTGGACTGAAGCTTTCTTT.